This T cell receptor (beta chain) was recovered during a study of T cells in Graves' hyperthyroidism and ophthalmopathy. J was trimmed by 1 base and V by 3 bases; bases with no gene match: 1. Germline values: CDR1 KGHSH, CDR2 LQKENI. CDR3 length: 16 amino acids. Amplification of TCR beta CDR3 regions used RNA as the template. The HTBI set primed first-round TCR CDR3 RT-PCR. TCRdb re-analysed the multiplex PCR reads in MiXCR, keeping a single row per CDR3 protein. The sample carries about 460,000 distinct CDR3 sequences, less than 25% recorded once. The TCR originated in a woman between 65 and 79 years old with Graves' ophthalmopathy. Sequencing input: blood. The chain couples TRBV18 to TRBJ1-5; 12 bases line up with TRBD1. The CDR3 here is CASSPGTGGSNQPQHF. The DNA for the CDR3 is TGTGCCAGCTCACCCGGGACAGGGGGCAGCAATCAGCCCCAGCATTTT.